The 9 T cell receptor beta chains below all came from one sample that was sequenced in a study of CXCR4 blockade with PD-1 therapy in pancreatic cancer. Using immunoSEQ multiplex PCR, the repertoire was profiled, and TCRdb retains in-frame clones only, with some absent. The profile shows 5,000 or so clones, around 50% of them singletons. Sequencing was done on a sample of tumor tissue. The receptors come from a human donor with pancreatic ductal adenocarcinoma.

V and J are TRBV30 and TRBJ1-3, with TRBD1 matching 7 bases. V lost 1 base, J lost 0 bases, and 3 bases stayed unmatched. The CDR3 runs 15 residues. CDR1 is GTSNPN, CDR2 SVGIG, per germline (reference sequence). This chain's CDR3 is CAWSGQGYSGNTIYF. CDR3 nucleotides: TGTGCCTGGAGTGGACAGGGATACTCTGGAAACACCATATATTTT.

The rearrangement uses TRBV23-1 and TRBJ2-6; either TRBD1 or TRBD2 may fit D (7 bases each). TRBV23-1 is identified as an open reading frame with a role that is uncertain. V lost 6 bases to trimming and J lost 1 base, with 22 bases between them. The CDR3 has 19 amino acids. CDR3 DNA sequence: TGCGCCAGCAGCCCTTGGGGAGGGACAGAAATGTCTGGGGCCAACGTCCTGACTTTC. This encodes CASSPWGGTEMSGANVLTF.

The chain is built from TRBV9 and TRBJ2-1; 10 bases match TRBD2. Germline loops: CDR1 SGDLS, CDR2 YYNGEE. V shed 5 bases, J shed 4 bases, and the junction held 6 bases outside the gene matches. The CDR3 loop spans 15 amino acids. CDR3 loop: CASSELAGPYNEQFF. As DNA, the CDR3 is TGTGCCAGCAGTGAACTAGCGGGACCTTACAATGAGCAGTTCTTC.

This clone was detected only once. CDR3 loop: CAWSGGLAGYNEQFF. Here the CDR3 DNA reads TGTGCCTGGAGTGGAGGACTAGCGGGGTACAATGAGCAGTTCTTC. This chain links TRBV30 with TRBJ2-1, with 12 positions matching TRBD2. Germline V CDR1 and CDR2: GTSNPN, SVGIG (reference sequence). The CDR3 has 15 residues. V lost 1 base and J lost 4; bases outside the gene matches: 2.

The gene calls are TRBV25-1 and TRBJ1-4; TRBD1 agrees at 7 bases. J gave up 4 bases and V 4 bases, and 6 bases lay outside the gene matches. Germline CDR1 reads MGHDK; CDR2 reads SYGVNS. The CDR3 is 15 residues long. This chain's CDR3 is CASSARDRGNEKLFF. CDR3 bases: TGTGCCAGCAGTGCCCGGGACAGAGGTAATGAAAAACTGTTTTTT.

The chain is built from TRBV6-8 and TRBJ2-3; TRBD1 matches 7 bases. Looked up from germline, CDR1 is MNHGY and CDR2 is SAAAGT. J gave up 2 bases and V 7 bases, and 3 bases lay outside the gene matches. The CDR3 is 13 amino acids. CDR3 sequence reads: CASNDRVTDTQYF. CDR3 bases: TGTGCCAGCAACGACAGGGTCACAGATACGCAGTATTTT.

The rearrangement joins TRBV11-3 to TRBJ2-5; 8 bases line up with TRBD2. The junction had 15 bases not matched to a gene; V was cut back by 4 bases and J by 5 bases. Germline V gene sequence: CDR1 SGHNT, CDR2 YENEEA. The CDR3 runs 17 residues. CDR3: CASSSYFRTSRGETQYF. Here the CDR3 DNA reads TGTGCCAGCAGCTCGTACTTCCGGACTAGCCGGGGGGAGACCCAGTACTTC.

The chain joins TRBV19 to TRBJ2-1; 7 bases line up with TRBD1. Germline V gene data show CDR1 as LNHDA and CDR2 as SQIVND (reference sequence). This CDR3 is built from 15 residues. After removal of 10 bases from V and 0 bases from J, the junction contained 9 bases not matched to a gene. The CDR3 DNA follows: TGTGCCACAAAAGCGGACAGGAGCTCCTACAATGAGCAGTTCTTC. Its protein is CATKADRSSYNEQFF.

This clone was seen a few times. The genes are TRBV1 and TRBJ2-1; the listed D gene, TRBD2, was not tested against the DNA. TRBV1 is designated a pseudogene. The CDR3 has 14 residues. CDR3 nucleotide sequence: TGCGCCAGCAGCCAAGAGCCCGGACTACATGAGCAGTTCTTC. It translates to CASSQEPGLHEQFF.